Listed here is a single T cell receptor beta chain. V lost 2 bases and J lost 4; bases outside the gene matches: 10. The germline V gene encodes CDR1 MGHRA and CDR2 YSYEKL. The CDR3 spans 16 residues. The entry originates in a study of blood T cell repertoires in COVID-19. Libraries were prepared by immunoSEQ multiplex PCR; TCRdb keeps only in-frame clonotypes and omits some of them. The sample records 220,000 or so clones, more than 75% being singletons. The clonotype originates from a woman in her forties or fifties who had recovered from COVID-19. Sample: PBMCs or T cells enriched from blood (not recorded which). V is TRBV4-1 and J is TRBJ1-2; 7 positions agree with TRBD1. CDR3 residues: CASSQPTRQGAYGYTF. CDR3 nucleotides: TGCGCCAGCAGCCAACCGACCCGACAGGGCGCCTATGGCTACACCTTC.